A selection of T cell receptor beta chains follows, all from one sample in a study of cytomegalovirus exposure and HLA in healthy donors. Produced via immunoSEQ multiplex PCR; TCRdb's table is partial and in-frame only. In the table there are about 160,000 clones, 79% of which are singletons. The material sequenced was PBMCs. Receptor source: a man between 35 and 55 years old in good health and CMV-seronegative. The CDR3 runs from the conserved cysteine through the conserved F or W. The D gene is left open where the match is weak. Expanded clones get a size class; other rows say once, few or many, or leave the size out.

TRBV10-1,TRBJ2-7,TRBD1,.,TGCGCCAGATCGTTACCGGGACAGGGGATCAACGAGCAGTACTTC,CARSLPGQGINEQYF
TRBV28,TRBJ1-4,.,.,TGTGCCAGCAGTTATCCGGGAAAACTGTTTTTT,CASSYPGKLFF
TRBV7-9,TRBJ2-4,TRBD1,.,TGTGCCAGCAGCCCCGGACAGGGGGCGGCCAAAAACATTCAGTACTTC,CASSPGQGAAKNIQYF
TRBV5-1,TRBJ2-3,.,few,TGCGCCAGCAGCTTCCTCAGGGGTACAGATACGCAGTATTTT,CASSFLRGTDTQYF
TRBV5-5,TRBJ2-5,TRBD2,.,TGTGCCAGCAGCTTGGGTACTAGCGGGAGATCTGAGACCCAGTACTTC,CASSLGTSGRSETQYF
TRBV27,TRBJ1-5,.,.,TGTGCCAGCAGTACCTGGAGAGGGAGGGGTAATCAGCCCCAGCATTTT,CASSTWRGRGNQPQHF
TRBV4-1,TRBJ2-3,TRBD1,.,TGCGCCAGCAGCCGAACAGGGGGCGCAGCGGATACGCAGTATTTT,CASSRTGGAADTQYF
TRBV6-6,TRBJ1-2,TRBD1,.,TGTGCCAGCAGTCGCAACCTCAGGGGGCTTGATGGCTACACCTTC,CASSRNLRGLDGYTF
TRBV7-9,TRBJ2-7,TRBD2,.,TGTGCCAGCAGCTTAGCCCGTACTAGCGGGAGCTCCTACGAGCAGTACTTC,CASSLARTSGSSYEQYF
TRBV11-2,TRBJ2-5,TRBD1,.,TGTGCCAGCAGCTATTCGGGACAGGGAACGTACTTC,CASSYSGQGTYF
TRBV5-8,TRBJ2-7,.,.,TGTGCCAGCAGCTTATTTGGTGGCGAGGGCCTCGGCGAGCAGTACTTC,CASSLFGGEGLGEQYF
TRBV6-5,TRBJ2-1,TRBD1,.,TGTGCCAGCAGTCTGGACAGGGTGACCTACAATGAGCAGTTCTTC,CASSLDRVTYNEQFF
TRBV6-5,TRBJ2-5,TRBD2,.,TGTGCCAGCAGACCCCAGGCGGGAGGAGAGACCCAGTACTTC,CASRPQAGGETQYF
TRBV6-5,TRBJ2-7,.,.,TGTGCCAGCAGTTACAGGGAGAGAAAGATTTACGAGCAGTACTTC,CASSYRERKIYEQYF
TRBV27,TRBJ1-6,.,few,TGTGCCAGCAGTCGAACAGCCAACAGGGCCGGCGGTTCACCCCTCCACTTT,CASSRTANRAGGSPLHF
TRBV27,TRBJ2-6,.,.,TGTGCCAGCAGTCCGAGGGGGTCCCACTCTGGGGCCAACGTCCTGACTTTC,CASSPRGSHSGANVLTF
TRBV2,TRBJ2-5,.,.,TGTGCCAGCATAGGGGGGGTGGGAGAGCAGTACTTC,CASIGGVGEQYF
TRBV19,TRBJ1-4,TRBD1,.,TGTGCCAGTAGTCTCACCAGGGGGCTAGATGAAAAACTGTTTTTT,CASSLTRGLDEKLFF
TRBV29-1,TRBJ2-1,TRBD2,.,TGCAGCGTTGCGGTAGCGGGAGGTAGAAATGAGCAGTTCTTC,CSVAVAGGRNEQFF
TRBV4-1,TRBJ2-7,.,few,TGCGCCAGCAGCGTTAGCGGTAGCTCCTACGAGCAGTACTTC,CASSVSGSSYEQYF
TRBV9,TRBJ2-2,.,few,TGTGCCAGCACCCCCTCCAGGGCGCCAAGGGAGCTGTTTTTT,CASTPSRAPRELFF
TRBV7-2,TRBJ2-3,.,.,TGTGCCAGCAGCCCCGTATTTCGCACAGATACGCAGTATTTT,CASSPVFRTDTQYF
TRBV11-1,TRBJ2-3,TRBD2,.,TGTGCCAGCAGCTCGAACTTTGGGACTAGCGGGATCGGAGATACGCAGTATTTT,CASSSNFGTSGIGDTQYF
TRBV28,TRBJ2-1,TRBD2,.,TGTGCCAGCAGTCCTCCAGCGGGAGGGTCCTACAATGAGCAGTTCTTC,CASSPPAGGSYNEQFF
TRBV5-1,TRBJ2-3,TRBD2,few,TGCGCCAGCAGCTTAGGCGGGAGAGGCGACGGCACAGATACGCAGTATTTT,CASSLGGRGDGTDTQYF
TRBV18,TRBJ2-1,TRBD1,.,TGTGCCAGCTCGCTACTAGGACAGGGGCCTACTGCCTCCTACAATGAGCAGTTCTTC,CASSLLGQGPTASYNEQFF
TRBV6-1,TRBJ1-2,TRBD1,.,TGTGCCAGCATAGGAGGACAGGCCGCTAACTATGGCTACACCTTC,CASIGGQAANYGYTF
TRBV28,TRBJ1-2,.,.,TGTGCCAGTGACTCGGAACAGGCAATTAACTATGGCTACACCTTC,CASDSEQAINYGYTF
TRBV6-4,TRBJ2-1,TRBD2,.,TGTGCCAGCACGGGCAACGTAGCGGGAGCAAGGTCCTACAATGAGCAGTTCTTC,CASTGNVAGARSYNEQFF
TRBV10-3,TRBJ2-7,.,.,TGTGCCATCAGTGAGGGGCTCTCCCGTTCCTACGAGCAGTACTTC,CAISEGLSRSYEQYF
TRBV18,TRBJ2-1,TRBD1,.,TGTGCCAGCTCACCACCGGTCCAGGGGGCCCGAAATGAGCAGTTCTTC,CASSPPVQGARNEQFF
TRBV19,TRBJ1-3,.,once,TGTGCCAGTTCCTTGGACAGTTCCTCTGGAAACACCATATATTTT,CASSLDSSSGNTIYF
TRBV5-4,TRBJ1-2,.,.,TGTGCCAGCAGCTTGGACAGGGATAATGGCTACACCTTC,CASSLDRDNGYTF
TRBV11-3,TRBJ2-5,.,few,TGTGCCAGCAGCTTCGGGAGAGGGCTTCAAGAGACCCAGTACTTC,CASSFGRGLQETQYF
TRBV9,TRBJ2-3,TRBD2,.,TGTGCCAGCAGCCCACTAGCGGGAGATTCAGATACGCAGTATTTT,CASSPLAGDSDTQYF
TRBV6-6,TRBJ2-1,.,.,TGTGCCAGCAGTTACTTGTGGGGCGGCAATGAGCAGTTCTTC,CASSYLWGGNEQFF
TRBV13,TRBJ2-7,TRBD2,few,TGTGCCAGCAGCTTAGGGCTAGCGGGAGGCAACGAGCAGTACTTC,CASSLGLAGGNEQYF
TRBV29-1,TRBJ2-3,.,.,TGCAGCGTTGAACGGCGGGAAGGAGATACGCAGTATTTT,CSVERREGDTQYF
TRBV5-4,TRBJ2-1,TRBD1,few,TGTGCCAGTGGACTCGACAGGGTAGTAAATGAGCAGTTCTTC,CASGLDRVVNEQFF
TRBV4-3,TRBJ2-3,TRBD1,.,TGCGCCAGCAGCCAAGGGGACAGGGGGGCAGATACGCAGTATTTT,CASSQGDRGADTQYF
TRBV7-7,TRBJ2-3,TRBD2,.,TGTGCTAGCAGCCCCACTAGCGGCTCCCGCACAGATACGCAGTATTTT,CASSPTSGSRTDTQYF
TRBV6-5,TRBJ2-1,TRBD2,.,TGTGCCAGCAGCCCGCAAGCGGGGTACAATGAGCAGTTCTTC,CASSPQAGYNEQFF
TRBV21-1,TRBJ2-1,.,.,TGTGCCAGCCTACGACTAGCGGGAGGGGCTGACAATGAGCAGTTCTTC,CASLRLAGGADNEQFF
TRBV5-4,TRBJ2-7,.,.,TGTGCCAGCAGCTCCCGGACTGGCTACGAGCAGTACTTC,CASSSRTGYEQYF
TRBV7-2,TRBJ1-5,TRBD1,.,TGTGCCAGCAGCTTTGGGACAGGGGGGTATCAGCCCCAGCATTTT,CASSFGTGGYQPQHF
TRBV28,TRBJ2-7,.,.,TGTGCCAGCAGCACCCCGGGCGAGCAGTACTTC,CASSTPGEQYF
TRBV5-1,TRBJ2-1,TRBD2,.,TGCGCCAGCAGCCTCAGTATAACTAGCGGGAGGGGTTCGGCCCATGAGCAGTTCTTC,CASSLSITSGRGSAHEQFF
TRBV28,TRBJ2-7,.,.,TGTGCCAGCAGGCAACCTACAGGGATCACCTACGAGCAGTACTTC,CASRQPTGITYEQYF